Listed below are T cell receptor beta chains from one sample, sequenced in a study of T-cell memory formation after mild COVID-19. TCRdb re-analysed the 5' RACE reads in MiXCR, keeping a single row per CDR3 protein. Among some 600,000 distinct CDR3 sequences listed, around 16% were seen once. The sequenced sample was PBMCs or a T cell subset sorted from them (not recorded which). Receptors originate from an adult woman who had mild COVID-19 (a few samples of this study predate the infection). Cell type and time point are not known. The CDR3 runs from the conserved cysteine through the conserved F or W. Each record gives: D gene, V gene, J gene, clone size, CDR3 protein, CDR3 DNA. The D gene is left open where the match is weak. The size entry is marked missing in some rows and otherwise reads once, few, many or a size class.

D: TRBD1; V: TRBV12-3/TRBV12-4; J: TRBJ1-2; size: NA; CDR3: CASIGTEYGYTF; DNA: TGTGCCAGCATCGGGACAGAGTATGGCTACACCTTC
D: NA; V: TRBV7-9; J: TRBJ2-7; size: NA; CDR3: CASSLELRGFEQYF; DNA: TGTGCCAGCAGCTTAGAGTTGAGGGGGTTCGAGCAGTACTTC
D: NA; V: TRBV2; J: TRBJ1-5; size: many; CDR3: CASSGLGISNQPQHF; DNA: TGTGCCAGCAGCGGTCTTGGGATTAGCAATCAGCCCCAGCATTTT
D: NA; V: TRBV7-9; J: TRBJ2-1; size: NA; CDR3: CASSLVQGGLNEQFF; DNA: TGTGCCAGCAGCTTAGTTCAGGGAGGTTTGAATGAGCAGTTCTTC
D: NA; V: TRBV24-1; J: TRBJ2-3; size: NA; CDR3: CATSDLRGFTDTQYF; DNA: TGTGCCACCAGTGATTTGCGAGGTTTCACAGATACGCAGTATTTT
D: NA; V: TRBV6-5; J: TRBJ2-1; size: NA; CDR3: CASSATGVHDEQFF; DNA: TGTGCCAGCAGTGCTACAGGAGTCCACGATGAGCAGTTCTTC
D: TRBD2; V: TRBV4-3; J: TRBJ2-1; size: NA; CDR3: CASSHSGTSGYNEQFF; DNA: TGCGCCAGCAGCCACTCCGGGACTAGCGGATACAATGAGCAGTTCTTC
D: NA; V: TRBV30; J: TRBJ2-7; size: NA; CDR3: CAWTRGSEQYF; DNA: TGTGCCTGGACCCGTGGGAGCGAGCAGTACTTC
D: TRBD2; V: TRBV11-3; J: TRBJ2-3; size: few; CDR3: CASSPIAGVSTDTQYF; DNA: TGTGCCAGCAGCCCAATAGCGGGGGTTAGCACAGATACGCAGTATTTT
D: NA; V: TRBV4-1; J: TRBJ1-2; size: NA; CDR3: CASSQDHVGYGYTF; DNA: TGCGCCAGCAGCCAAGATCATGTTGGGTATGGCTACACCTTC
D: TRBD2; V: TRBV19; J: TRBJ2-7; size: few; CDR3: CASSIFGTSGRAIEQYF; DNA: TGTGCCAGTAGTATATTCGGGACTAGCGGGAGGGCCATTGAGCAGTACTTC
D: NA; V: TRBV20-1; J: TRBJ2-3; size: few; CDR3: CSARAPGDTQYF; DNA: TGCAGTGCTAGAGCCCCTGGAGATACGCAGTATTTT
D: NA; V: TRBV12-3/TRBV12-4; J: TRBJ2-3; size: NA; CDR3: CASSSGPGGTDTQYF; DNA: TGTGCCAGCTCGTCGGGGCCAGGGGGGACAGATACGCAGTATTTT
D: TRBD2; V: TRBV6-6; J: TRBJ2-2; size: few; CDR3: CASIGGGATGELFF; DNA: TGTGCCAGCATTGGCGGGGGGGCGACCGGGGAGCTGTTTTTT
D: NA; V: TRBV5-4; J: TRBJ2-1; size: NA; CDR3: CASSLAGGVDINEQFF; DNA: TGTGCCAGCAGCTTGGCCGGTGGGGTGGATATCAATGAGCAGTTCTTC
D: TRBD2; V: TRBV18; J: TRBJ2-1; size: NA; CDR3: CASSPAPGLAGIGEQFF; DNA: TGTGCCAGCTCGCCGGCTCCGGGACTAGCGGGAATCGGTGAGCAGTTCTTC
D: NA; V: TRBV6-5; J: TRBJ2-7; size: few; CDR3: CASTEIGANEQYF; DNA: TGTGCCAGCACCGAAATCGGGGCAAACGAGCAGTACTTC
D: NA; V: TRBV6-2/TRBV6-3; J: TRBJ2-7; size: NA; CDR3: CASSFPTGTPEDEQYF; DNA: TGTGCCAGCAGCTTCCCTACCGGGACCCCTGAAGACGAGCAGTACTTC
D: NA; V: TRBV5-1; J: TRBJ1-1; size: few; CDR3: CASSPEGHTEAFF; DNA: TGCGCCAGCAGCCCGGAGGGCCACACTGAAGCTTTCTTT
D: NA; V: TRBV6-2/TRBV6-3; J: TRBJ1-1; size: NA; CDR3: CASAAYIPKTEAFF; DNA: TGTGCCAGCGCGGCATATATTCCGAAGACTGAAGCTTTCTTT
D: TRBD2; V: TRBV7-2; J: TRBJ2-1; size: NA; CDR3: CASSRSSGRTNEQFF; DNA: TGTGCCAGCAGCCGATCCAGCGGGAGAACAAATGAGCAGTTCTTC
D: TRBD2; V: TRBV20-1; J: TRBJ2-5; size: NA; CDR3: CSASLGLAGGIQETQYF; DNA: TGCAGTGCTAGCCTCGGACTAGCGGGAGGCATTCAAGAGACCCAGTACTTC
D: NA; V: TRBV12-3/TRBV12-4; J: TRBJ2-1; size: NA; CDR3: CASSLGPRNEQFF; DNA: TGTGCCAGCAGCCTTGGACCGCGCAATGAGCAGTTCTTC
D: NA; V: TRBV12-3/TRBV12-4; J: TRBJ2-5; size: few; CDR3: CASRPGPLTETQYF; DNA: TGTGCCAGCAGACCTGGACCGCTCACGGAGACCCAGTACTTC
D: NA; V: TRBV4-3; J: TRBJ2-7; size: few; CDR3: CASSLEWRVNYEQYF; DNA: TGCGCCAGCAGCCTCGAGTGGCGGGTCAACTACGAGCAGTACTTC
D: NA; V: TRBV11-3; J: TRBJ2-2; size: NA; CDR3: CASSLELRGDTGELFF; DNA: TGTGCCAGCAGCTTAGAACTCAGGGGGGACACCGGGGAGCTGTTTTTT
D: NA; V: TRBV18; J: TRBJ2-3; size: NA; CDR3: CASSPDSGTDTQYF; DNA: TGTGCCAGCTCCCCTGATAGTGGGACAGATACGCAGTATTTT
D: TRBD2; V: TRBV27; J: TRBJ2-3; size: NA; CDR3: CASRLGLAGGADTQYF; DNA: TGTGCCAGCAGGTTGGGACTAGCGGGAGGGGCAGATACGCAGTATTTT
D: NA; V: TRBV24-1; J: TRBJ2-1; size: NA; CDR3: CATSDPGLRDNEQFF; DNA: TGTGCCACCAGTGACCCAGGGTTGAGGGACAATGAGCAGTTCTTC
D: NA; V: TRBV30; J: TRBJ1-6; size: few; CDR3: CACNDHSPLHF; DNA: TGTGCCTGCAACGATCATTCACCCCTCCACTTT
D: NA; V: TRBV10-3; J: TRBJ1-2; size: NA; CDR3: CAIGPGGRNYGYTF; DNA: TGTGCCATCGGTCCTGGGGGGAGAAACTATGGCTACACCTTC
D: NA; V: TRBV3-1; J: TRBJ1-2; size: NA; CDR3: CASSPPPWQDYGYTF; DNA: TGTGCCAGCAGCCCCCCCCCTTGGCAGGACTATGGCTACACCTTC
D: NA; V: TRBV3-1; J: TRBJ1-1; size: few; CDR3: CASSQVTRGGHEAFF; DNA: TGTGCCAGCAGCCAAGTCACGCGTGGGGGACATGAAGCTTTCTTT
D: NA; V: TRBV24-1; J: TRBJ2-1; size: NA; CDR3: CATSDLVGAGNEQFF; DNA: TGTGCCACCAGTGATTTGGTCGGGGCTGGCAATGAGCAGTTCTTC
D: NA; V: TRBV15; J: TRBJ2-5; size: NA; CDR3: CATSREGGDQETQYF; DNA: TGTGCCACCAGCAGAGAGGGAGGTGACCAAGAGACCCAGTACTTC
D: NA; V: TRBV7-2; J: TRBJ1-1; size: NA; CDR3: CASSPANSMNTEAFF; DNA: TGTGCCAGCAGCCCCGCAAACAGCATGAACACTGAAGCTTTCTTT
D: TRBD1; V: TRBV4-3; J: TRBJ2-1; size: NA; CDR3: CASSPDPGQGNLIYNEQFF; DNA: TGCGCCAGCAGCCCGGATCCGGGACAGGGTAATCTAATCTACAATGAGCAGTTCTTC
D: NA; V: TRBV2; J: TRBJ1-5; size: few; CDR3: CASKEEEQPQHF; DNA: TGTGCCAGCAAGGAGGAAGAACAGCCCCAGCATTTT
D: NA; V: TRBV12-3/TRBV12-4; J: TRBJ2-7; size: NA; CDR3: CASTAGLRPSYEQYF; DNA: TGTGCCAGCACCGCAGGACTAAGGCCTTCCTACGAGCAGTACTTC
D: NA; V: TRBV6-5; J: TRBJ2-2; size: few; CDR3: CASSSTDSSYGELFF; DNA: TGTGCCAGCAGTTCTACGGACTCCTCCTATGGGGAGCTGTTTTTT
D: NA; V: TRBV5-1; J: TRBJ2-5; size: many; CDR3: CASSLVSAGSSGETQYF; DNA: TGCGCCAGCAGCTTGGTTTCGGCAGGGTCGTCGGGGGAGACCCAGTACTTC
D: NA; V: TRBV12-3/TRBV12-4; J: TRBJ1-6; size: NA; CDR3: CASSLLMESPLHF; DNA: TGTGCCAGCAGTTTATTGATGGAATCCCCCCTCCACTTT
D: TRBD2; V: TRBV18; J: TRBJ2-5; size: few; CDR3: CASSPPRTSGGHQETQYF; DNA: TGTGCCAGCTCACCACCGAGAACTAGCGGGGGGCACCAAGAGACCCAGTACTTC
D: NA; V: TRBV12-3/TRBV12-4; J: TRBJ1-5; size: NA; CDR3: CASRSREAGPQHF; DNA: TGTGCCAGCAGAAGCAGGGAAGCTGGGCCCCAGCATTTT
D: NA; V: TRBV4-2; J: TRBJ1-1; size: NA; CDR3: CASSQGGASYSEAFF; DNA: TGTGCCAGCAGCCAAGGGGGGGCGAGCTATAGTGAAGCTTTCTTT
D: NA; V: TRBV6-5; J: TRBJ1-4; size: NA; CDR3: CASSPHGGAGNEKLFF; DNA: TGTGCCAGCAGCCCTCACGGGGGGGCCGGGAATGAAAAACTGTTTTTT
D: TRBD2; V: TRBV3-1; J: TRBJ2-2; size: many; CDR3: CASSQEISGGASPGELFF; DNA: TGTGCCAGCAGCCAAGAAATTAGCGGGGGGGCGTCCCCCGGGGAGCTGTTTTTT
D: NA; V: TRBV2; J: TRBJ1-4; size: NA; CDR3: CASNTENEKLFF; DNA: TGTGCCAGCAATACAGAGAATGAAAAACTGTTTTTT
D: NA; V: TRBV10-3; J: TRBJ2-1; size: NA; CDR3: CAISPQAGKSYNEQFF; DNA: TGTGCCATCAGTCCTCAGGCGGGGAAGTCCTACAATGAGCAGTTCTTC